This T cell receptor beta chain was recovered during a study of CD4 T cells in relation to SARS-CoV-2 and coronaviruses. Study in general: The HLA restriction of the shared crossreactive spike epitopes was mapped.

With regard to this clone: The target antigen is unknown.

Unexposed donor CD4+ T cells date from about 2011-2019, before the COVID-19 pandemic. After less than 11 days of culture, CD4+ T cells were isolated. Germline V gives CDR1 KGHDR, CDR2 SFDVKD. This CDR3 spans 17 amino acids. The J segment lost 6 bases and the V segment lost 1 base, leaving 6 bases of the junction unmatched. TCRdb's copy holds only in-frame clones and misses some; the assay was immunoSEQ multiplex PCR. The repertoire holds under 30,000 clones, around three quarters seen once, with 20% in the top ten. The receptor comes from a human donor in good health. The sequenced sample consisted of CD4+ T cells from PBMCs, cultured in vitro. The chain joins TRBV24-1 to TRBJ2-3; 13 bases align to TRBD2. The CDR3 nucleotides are TGTGCCACCAGTGATTTAACTAGCGGGGGGGCGTATGATACGCAGTATTTT. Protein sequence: CATSDLTSGGAYDTQYF.